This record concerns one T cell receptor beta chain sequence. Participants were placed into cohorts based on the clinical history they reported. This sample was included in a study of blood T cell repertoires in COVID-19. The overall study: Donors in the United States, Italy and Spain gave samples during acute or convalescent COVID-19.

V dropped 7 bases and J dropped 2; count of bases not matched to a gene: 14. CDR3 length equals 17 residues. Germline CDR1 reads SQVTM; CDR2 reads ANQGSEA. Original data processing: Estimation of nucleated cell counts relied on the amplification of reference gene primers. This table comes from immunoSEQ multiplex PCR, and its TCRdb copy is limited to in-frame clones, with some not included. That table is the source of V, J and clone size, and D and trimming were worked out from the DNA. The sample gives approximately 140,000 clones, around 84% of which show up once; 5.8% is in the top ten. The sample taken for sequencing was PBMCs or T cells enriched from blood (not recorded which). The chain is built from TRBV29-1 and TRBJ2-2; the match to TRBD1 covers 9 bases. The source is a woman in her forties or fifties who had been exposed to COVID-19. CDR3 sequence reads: CSATGTGSWGNTGELFF. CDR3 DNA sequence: TGCAGCGCTACCGGGACAGGGTCTTGGGGTAACACCGGGGAGCTGTTTTTT.